These 29 T cell receptor beta chains were sequenced from one sample in a study of blood T cell repertoires in COVID-19. Sequencing used immunoSEQ multiplex PCR; TCRdb keeps in-frame clones, though not all of them. The data hold a few hundred thousand clones, with roughly nine tenths observed a single time. Sequenced material: peripheral blood. The receptors stem from a woman aged 30 to 39 with COVID-19, enrolled during active disease.

This clone was recorded once. This chain uses TRBV6-5 with TRBJ1-2; D is perhaps TRBD1 (5 bases). The germline V gene has CDR1 MNHEY and CDR2 SVGAGI. The CDR3 consists of 15 residues. Trimming left V 4 bases short and J 2 bases short, with 14 bases between. CDR3 residues: CASSFQPQANYGYTF. As DNA, the CDR3 is TGTGCCAGCAGTTTTCAACCACAGGCGAACTATGGCTACACCTTC.

The chain recombines TRBV27 with TRBJ2-1; 9 bases are a match to TRBD2. Germline CDR1 reads MNHEY; CDR2 reads SMNVEV (reference sequence). V lost 0 bases, J lost 6 bases, and 9 bases stayed unmatched. The CDR3 is made up of 17 amino acids. The CDR3 here is CASSLSLGLAGSNEQFF. The DNA of the CDR3 is TGTGCCAGCAGTTTATCCCTCGGGCTAGCGGGAAGCAATGAGCAGTTCTTC.

The chain combines TRBV29-1 with TRBJ2-7, with a possible D match to TRBD2 (6 bases). Germline V CDR1 and CDR2: SQVTM, ANQGSEA. V lost 3 bases, J lost 3 bases, and 12 bases lay in between. CDR3 length equals 13 residues. CDR3 in DNA: TGCAGCGTTGATCAGGGAGGAGGCTACGAGCAGTACTTC. Translated, it gives CSVDQGGGYEQYF.

The gene calls are TRBV12-3 or TRBV12-4 and TRBJ2-7; perhaps TRBD2 as D (7 bases). The CDR3 consists of 12 residues. The V end was cut by 1 base, the J end by 12 bases, with 13 bases between. The DNA for the CDR3 is TGTGCCAGCAGTTTAGAAGTAGGGGGGGCGTACTTC. Amino acid sequence: CASSLEVGGAYF.

CDR3 in amino acids: CASMVGQNTGELFF. CDR3 bases: TGTGCCAGCATGGTGGGGCAGAACACCGGGGAGCTGTTTTTT. The chain is built from TRBV6-5 and TRBJ2-2, with a possible D match to TRBD1 (5 bases). The germline V gene encodes CDR1 MNHEY and CDR2 SVGAGI. The CDR3 sequence is 14 residues long. V was trimmed by 7 bases and J by 1 base, leaving 10 bases between them.

V is TRBV12-3 or TRBV12-4 and J is TRBJ1-1; a weak D match, TRBD1 (5 bases). This CDR3 has 13 residues. V lost 3 bases, J lost 11 bases, and 16 bases lay in between. The CDR3 sequence: CASSFMDGTAAFF. The CDR3 DNA reads as TGTGCCAGCAGTTTTATGGACGGGACTGCTGCTTTCTTT.

In DNA form, the CDR3 reads TGTGCCAGCTCACGGACAGGGGCAGGCACTGAAGCTTTCTTT. Translation gives CASSRTGAGTEAFF. The chain couples TRBV18 to TRBJ1-1, with 9 bases aligning to TRBD1. This CDR3 is built from 14 residues. J was trimmed by 4 bases and V by 4 bases; bases with no gene match: 4. Per the germline V gene, CDR1 is KGHSH and CDR2 is LQKENI.

The gene calls are TRBV12-3 or TRBV12-4 and TRBJ1-2; TRBD1 matches at 8 bases. J gave up 12 bases and V 5 bases, and 11 bases lay outside the gene matches. CDR3 length equals 13 residues. The CDR3 DNA follows: TGTGCCAGCAGTCAAGGACAGGGTATAACCAACACCTTC. Protein sequence: CASSQGQGITNTF.

The chain carries TRBV6-4 and TRBJ2-1; 8 nucleotides agree with TRBD2. Germline values: CDR1 MRHNA, CDR2 SNTAGT. This CDR3 comprises 19 residues. With V trimmed by 6 bases and J by 2 bases, 18 bases remained unmatched. DNA for the CDR3: TGTGCCAGCAGCCCCCGGGGTAGCGGGGTATTCTCCCCCTACAATGAGCAGTTCTTC. As protein: CASSPRGSGVFSPYNEQFF.

With respect to this clone: The junction differs from germline at one of its ends, possibly a read error. The V and J genes are TRBV30 and TRBJ2-1; TRBD1 might be the D (5 bases). This CDR3 is 13 amino acids long. The V gene's germline CDR1 is GTSNPN and CDR2 SVGIG (reference sequence). Here the CDR3 reads CAWSNGAKPIGVF. The CDR3 nucleotides read TGTGCCTGGAGTAACGGTGCAAAACCGATAGGGGTCTTC.

The rearrangement links TRBV28 to TRBJ2-1; TRBD2 matches 8 bases. This CDR3 region has 15 residues. V was pared by 3 bases and J by 1 base, with 2 bases of the junction left unmatched. The germline V gene has CDR1 MDHEN and CDR2 SYDVKM. Here the CDR3 DNA reads TGTGCCAGCAGTTTCGGGGGGGCGTCCTACAATGAGCAGTTCTTC. It translates to CASSFGGASYNEQFF.

This clone was picked up a small number of times. The rearrangement uses TRBV5-6 and TRBJ2-1; 8 bases line up with TRBD2. Germline-derived CDR1 and CDR2 are SGHDT and YYEEEE. CDR3 length: 13 residues. V was clipped by 3 bases and J by 8 bases; unmatched bases: 4. In nucleotides, the CDR3 is TGTGCCAGCAGCTATCTAGCGGGCTATGAGCAGTTCTTC. Translated: CASSYLAGYEQFF.

V is TRBV7-2 and J is TRBJ2-1; tentatively, D is TRBD2 (7 bases). This CDR3 has 15 amino acids. Trimming removed 5 bases from V and 0 bases from J, with 11 bases in between. Germline V gene data show CDR1 as SGHTA and CDR2 as FQGNSA. CDR3 sequence reads: CASSEGGSSYNEQFF. CDR3 nucleotide sequence: TGTGCCAGCAGCGAGGGGGGGAGCTCCTACAATGAGCAGTTCTTC.

This rearrangement joins TRBV27 to TRBJ2-1, with 8 bases lining up with TRBD2. Germline-derived CDR1 and CDR2 are MNHEY and SMNVEV (reference sequence). The CDR3 spans 13 residues. V gave up 3 bases and J gave up 12 bases; unmatched junction bases: 7. CDR3 region: CASSFLAGAAQFF. CDR3 in DNA: TGTGCCAGCAGTTTTCTAGCGGGCGCGGCGCAGTTCTTC.

The rearrangement joins TRBV9 to TRBJ2-1; D unresolved. Germline CDR1 SGDLS, CDR2 YYNGEE. The V and J ends lost 0 bases and 6 bases respectively, with 13 bases between them. The CDR3 has 15 amino acids. The CDR3 reads CASSVGGQNFNEQFF. The DNA for the CDR3 is TGTGCCAGCAGCGTAGGCGGCCAAAATTTCAATGAGCAGTTCTTC.

This chain links TRBV19 with TRBJ2-2; 11 bases fit TRBD2. This CDR3 comprises 16 residues. V shed 9 bases, J shed 1 base, and the junction held 7 bases outside the gene matches. Germline V CDR1 and CDR2: LNHDA, SQIVND (reference sequence). This CDR3 is CASRQLAGGNTGELFF. In nucleotides, the CDR3 is TGTGCCAGCCGCCAGCTAGCGGGGGGGAACACCGGGGAGCTGTTTTTT. The full variable domain, in which reference TRBV19 and TRBJ2-2 provide the parts outside the CDR3, is DGGITQSPKYLFRKEGQNVTLSCEQNLNHDAMYWYRQDPGQGLRLIYYSQIVNDFQKGDIAEGYSVSREKKESFPLTVTSAQKNPTAFYLCASRQLAGGNTGELFFGEGSRLTVL.

This clone showed up just once. This chain connects TRBV5-8 to TRBJ2-7; 10 bases agree with TRBD1. Germline assignment: CDR1 SGHTS and CDR2 YDEGEE. The V and J ends lost 7 bases and 2 bases, in that order; junction bases with no gene match: 12. CDR3 length: 16 residues. As DNA, the CDR3 is TGTGCCAGCCGAGGAAAGGGACAGGGGTTTACCTACGAGCAGTACTTC. Translation gives CASRGKGQGFTYEQYF.

The J gene is TRBJ1-5, the V gene TRBV6-4, with D perhaps TRBD1 (5 bases). The V gene's germline CDR1 is MRHNA and CDR2 SNTAGT. This CDR3 is 15 amino acids long. V shed 8 bases and J shed 4 bases, with 18 bases lying between them. The CDR3 DNA reads as TGTGCCAGCGGTTGGTTGGGGGGGTGTAATCAGCCCCAGCATTTT. Translation: CASGWLGGCNQPQHF.

This chain joins TRBV6-4 and TRBJ1-1; 7 bases match TRBD1. The junction had 7 bases not matched to a gene; V was cut back by 0 bases and J by 6 bases. The CDR3 totals 15 residues. CDR1 is MRHNA, CDR2 SNTAGT, per germline. CDR3 sequence reads: CASSDSSGTEPEAFF. CDR3 DNA sequence: TGTGCCAGCAGTGACTCATCCGGGACAGAACCTGAAGCTTTCTTT.

The V call is TRBV4-1, the J call TRBJ2-1; TRBD2 might be the D (6 bases). Trimming cost V 0 bases and J 10 bases, with 19 bases left between them. The CDR3 has 16 residues. Germline CDR1 and CDR2: MGHRA and YSYEKL. The CDR3 sequence is CASSQDGIAGGREQFF. As DNA, the CDR3 is TGCGCCAGCAGCCAAGATGGAATCGCCGGGGGAAGGGAGCAGTTCTTC.

The chain links TRBV3-1 (or the pseudogene TRBV3-2) to TRBJ2-5; D gene unclear. The CDR3 runs to 14 residues. Trimming pared 3 bases from V and 4 bases from J, leaving 12 bases between. Germline lookup yields CDR1 LGHDT and CDR2 YNNKEL (reference sequence). Written as DNA, the CDR3 is TGTGCCAGCAGCCACTCGGGTTTCAGAGAGACCCAGTACTTC. Its translation: CASSHSGFRETQYF.

The genes are TRBV20-1 and TRBJ2-7; D is uncertain. The ends were cut back, 3 bases at V and 4 bases at J, with 7 bases in the middle. The length of the CDR3 is 11 residues. Germline V lookup: CDR1 DFQATT, CDR2 SNEGSKA (reference sequence). CDR3 in amino acids: CSARNSYEQYF. The CDR3 region has the DNA TGCAGTGCTAGGAATAGTTACGAGCAGTACTTC.

The chain carries TRBV4-1 and TRBJ2-5, with TRBD2 as a possible D gene (7 bases). The length of the CDR3 is 17 residues. The germline gives CDR1 MGHRA, CDR2 YSYEKL. The V gene lost 0 bases and the J gene lost 1 base, with 15 bases spanning the gap. In nucleotides, the CDR3 is TGCGCCAGCAGCCAAGATTACGGGGGGCGTCCCCAAGAGACCCAGTACTTC. Translation gives CASSQDYGGRPQETQYF.

The CDR3 spells CASSPSTGGNQPQHF. CDR3 nucleotide sequence: TGTGCCAGCAGCCCTTCGACAGGGGGCAATCAGCCCCAGCATTTT. The chain joins TRBV7-2 to TRBJ1-5, with 8 bases aligning to TRBD1. The V and J ends lost 5 bases and 2 bases, in that order; junction bases with no gene match: 5. The CDR3 totals 15 residues. From germline, CDR1 is SGHTA and CDR2 FQGNSA.

This clone was recorded once. The rearrangement joins TRBV27 to TRBJ2-2; 11 bases are shared with TRBD1. V dropped 8 bases and J dropped 4; count of bases not matched to a gene: 6. Germline V lookup: CDR1 MNHEY, CDR2 SMNVEV (reference sequence). The CDR3 runs 15 residues. The CDR3 region has the DNA TGTGCCAGCGGACCCGGGACAGGGGGCACCGGGGAGCTGTTTTTT. The encoded protein is CASGPGTGGTGELFF.

The chain has TRBV7-2 and TRBJ2-3, with 7 bases matching TRBD2. Germline V CDR1 and CDR2: SGHTA, FQGNSA. The CDR3 extends over 15 amino acids. After removal of 5 bases from V and 0 bases from J, the junction contained 5 bases not matched to a gene. The CDR3 loop reads CASSPGLGSTDTQYF. CDR3 coding DNA: TGTGCCAGCAGCCCCGGACTAGGGAGCACAGATACGCAGTATTTT.

This clone was counted once. CDR3 sequence: CATSTTSGSVTGELFF. CDR3 nucleotide sequence: TGTGCCACCAGTACCACTAGCGGGAGCGTCACCGGGGAGCTGTTTTTT. The chain is built from TRBV15 and TRBJ2-2, with TRBD2 matching over 11 bases. The germline gives CDR1 LNHNV, CDR2 YYDKDF (reference sequence). The trim removed 6 bases at V and 4 bases at J, leaving 7 bases unmatched. This CDR3 has 16 amino acids.

This clone was counted once. The chain couples TRBV4-1 to TRBJ2-2; 9 bases agree with TRBD1. Germline V CDR1 and CDR2: MGHRA, YSYEKL. The CDR3 spans 14 residues. V was clipped by 5 bases and J by 8 bases; unmatched bases: 6. The CDR3 spells CASSRDREVGELFF. The CDR3 coding sequence is TGCGCCAGCAGCAGGGACAGGGAAGTAGGGGAGCTGTTTTTT.

The V and J genes are TRBV5-4 and TRBJ1-1; 7 positions match TRBD1. The V gene end was trimmed by 2 bases and the J gene end by 8 bases; junction bases not matched to a gene: 9. CDR3 size: 14 residues. Germline V gene sequence: CDR1 SGHNT, CDR2 YYREEE (reference sequence). The CDR3 is CASSLNTGDREAFF. Written as DNA, the CDR3 is TGTGCCAGCAGCTTAAACACAGGGGACCGGGAAGCTTTCTTT.